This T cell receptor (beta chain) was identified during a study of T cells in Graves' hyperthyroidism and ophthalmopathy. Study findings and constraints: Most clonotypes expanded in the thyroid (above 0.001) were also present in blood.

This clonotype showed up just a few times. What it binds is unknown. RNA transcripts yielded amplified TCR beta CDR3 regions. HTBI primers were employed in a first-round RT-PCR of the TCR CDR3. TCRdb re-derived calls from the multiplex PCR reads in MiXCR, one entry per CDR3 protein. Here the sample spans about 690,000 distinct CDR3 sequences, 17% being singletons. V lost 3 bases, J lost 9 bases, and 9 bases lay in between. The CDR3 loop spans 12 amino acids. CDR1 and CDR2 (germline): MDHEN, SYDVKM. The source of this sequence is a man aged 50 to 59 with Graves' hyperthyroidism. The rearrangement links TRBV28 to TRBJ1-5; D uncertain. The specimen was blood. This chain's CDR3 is CASSLSGRPQHF. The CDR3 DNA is TGTGCCAGCAGTTTGAGCGGTCGGCCCCAGCATTTT.